The clone carrying this T cell receptor beta chain was observed a few times. Its antigen is as yet unknown. This sample is part of a study of shared clonotypes between healthy human individuals. Study details: Per donor, three plates held CD4 naive cells, three held CD4 memory, two held CD8 naive and one held CD8 memory. Study-wide points: Across subsets, estimated richness was generally greater for naive than for memory populations. Generation probabilities were higher for clonotypes shared across all four sorted-subset donors than for unshared ones.

The donors were all Caucasian adults (living in Nashville, Tennessee). Clones were sequenced by immunoSEQ multiplex PCR, and TCRdb holds only the in-frame ones, with some missing. Of some 2,500,000 clones listed, 93% are singletons. Germline CDR1 is LNHNV and CDR2 is YYDKDF (reference sequence). Trimming took 2 bases from V and 0 from J, leaving 14 bases between them. The CDR3 is made up of 17 amino acids. The chain recombines TRBV15 with TRBJ1-5, with D perhaps TRBD1 (5 bases). The receptor was isolated from a man aged 18 to 29 in good health. Some clones in this sample may be carry-over from other donors' samples. What was sequenced was naive CD4+ T cells from PBMCs. Subset here: CD45RA+ positively selected. The CDR3 DNA sequence: TGTGCCACCAGCAGAAGGACATCTCTTAATAGCAATCAGCCCCAGCATTTT. The encoded protein is CATSRRTSLNSNQPQHF.